Below, 9 T cell receptor beta chains from the same sample are listed, as sequenced in a study of blood T cell repertoires in COVID-19. Here immunoSEQ multiplex PCR was the method, and the copy in TCRdb shows in-frame clones only, minus some. Found here are about 260,000 clones, roughly 87% of them singletons; the top ten hold approximately 0.7%. Specimen: peripheral blood. The receptors originated from a human donor in a cohort sampled during active COVID-19.

The genes are TRBV12-3 or TRBV12-4 and TRBJ1-2; no reliable D call. This CDR3 spans 13 amino acids. V shed 5 bases and J shed 3 bases, with 10 bases lying between them. The CDR3 here is CASSNPRDYGYTF. CDR3 sequence (DNA): TGTGCCAGCAGTAACCCGAGGGACTATGGCTACACCTTC.

CDR3 residues: CASSVGGGETYEQYF. The CDR3 coding sequence is TGTGCCAGCAGCGTAGGGGGAGGGGAGACCTACGAGCAGTACTTC. The chain has TRBV9 and TRBJ2-7; 7 nucleotides match TRBD2. From germline, CDR1 is SGDLS and CDR2 YYNGEE. Germline trimming cut 0 bases from V and 2 bases from J; bases unmatched to any gene: 5. This CDR3 is 15 amino acids long.

The chain joins TRBV25-1 to TRBJ1-3; D remains ambiguous. The CDR3 sequence is 13 residues long. The V gene's germline CDR1 is MGHDK and CDR2 SYGVNS. Trimming removed 10 bases at V and 2 bases at J, with 12 bases between. The CDR3 nucleotides read TGTGCCATGCCGGAGAGCCCTGGAAACACCATATATTTT. It codes for CAMPESPGNTIYF.

This rearrangement joins TRBV28 to TRBJ1-2; D not resolved. V was pared by 4 bases and J by 6 bases, with 6 bases between. CDR3 length equals 11 residues. Germline CDR1 is MDHEN and CDR2 is SYDVKM. This CDR3 is CASSSPDGYTF. CDR3 bases: TGTGCCAGCAGTTCTCCGGATGGCTACACCTTC.

In its sample, this clone was seen once. The gene calls are TRBV30 and TRBJ1-2, with D possibly TRBD1 on 6 matching bases. The CDR3 is made up of 13 amino acids. V was pared by 5 bases and J by 2 bases, with 12 bases between. Germline values: CDR1 GTSNPN, CDR2 SVGIG (reference sequence). In nucleotides, the CDR3 is TGTGCCTGGGATACAGGGTCCAACTATGGCTACACCTTC. This gives the protein CAWDTGSNYGYTF. Combining the CDR3 with reference TRBV30 and TRBJ1-2 gives the whole variable domain SQTIHQWPATLVQPVGSPLSLECTVEGTSNPNLYWYRQAAGRGLQLLFYSVGIGQISSEVPQNLSASRPQDRQFILSSKKLLLSDSGFYLCAWDTGSNYGYTFGSGTRLTVV.

The gene calls are TRBV28 and TRBJ1-1; no clear D gene. V lost 6 bases and J 4 bases, leaving 12 bases between the germline ends. Per germline, CDR1 MDHEN and CDR2 SYDVKM. This CDR3 contains 13 residues. CDR3 in amino acids: CASRVVGSTEAFF. CDR3 in DNA: TGTGCCAGCAGGGTAGTAGGGAGCACTGAAGCTTTCTTT. The whole variable domain, filled in from reference TRBV28 and TRBJ1-1, reads DVKVTQSSRYLVKRTGEKVFLECVQDMDHENMFWYRQDPGLGLRLIYFSYDVKMKEKGDIPEGYSVSREKKERFSLILESASTNQTSMYLCASRVVGSTEAFFGQGTRLTVV.

The chain has TRBV7-9 and TRBJ1-3, with D perhaps matching TRBD1 (6 bases). CDR1 and CDR2 (germline): SEHNR, FQNEAQ (reference sequence). The CDR3 runs to 15 residues. V lost 4 bases, J lost 4 bases, and 14 bases lay in between. This chain's CDR3 is CASSSYGGHGNTIYF. In nucleotides, the CDR3 is TGTGCCAGCAGCTCCTACGGGGGGCACGGAAACACCATATATTTT.

Regarding this clone: Other DNA sequences from this sample encode an identical CDR3 as well. The CDR3 region has the DNA TGTGCCTGGAGTGTCGGGGTCTACGAGCAGTACTTC. Protein product: CAWSVGVYEQYF. V usage is TRBV30 and J usage is TRBJ2-7; D is possibly TRBD2 (5 bases). Trimming cost V 0 bases and J 3 bases, with 6 bases left between them. Germline assignment: CDR1 GTSNPN and CDR2 SVGIG (reference sequence). The length of the CDR3 is 12 residues.

This chain connects TRBV6-5 to TRBJ1-5; TRBD1 matches 9 bases. V dropped 2 bases and J dropped 4; count of bases not matched to a gene: 6. The CDR3 extends over 16 amino acids. Germline assignment: CDR1 MNHEY and CDR2 SVGAGI. The CDR3 here is CASSYAGTGSNQPQHF. The DNA of the CDR3 is TGTGCCAGCAGTTACGCCGGGACAGGGAGTAATCAGCCCCAGCATTTT.